The 7 T cell receptor beta chains presented below share a single source sample, sequenced in a study of PD-1 blockade in mismatch repair-deficient tumors. Only in-frame clones appear in the TCRdb table, and some are missing; sequencing was by immunoSEQ multiplex PCR. This sample has around 120,000 clones, with about 85% found just once. Sequences were derived from peripheral blood, sampled 44 weeks after starting pembrolizumab. These receptors originate from an adult with mismatch repair-deficient cancer.

The rearrangement joins TRBV18 to TRBJ2-3; D not certain. The length of the CDR3 is 14 residues. V dropped 1 base and J dropped 5 bases, with 10 bases sitting between them. The germline V gene has CDR1 KGHSH and CDR2 LQKENI. The CDR3: CASSPRALKDTQYF. The CDR3 coding sequence is TGTGCCAGCTCACCACGGGCCCTGAAAGATACGCAGTATTTT.

This rearrangement joins TRBV11-3 to TRBJ2-2, with D hard to call. The CDR3 contains 13 residues. Germline V lookup: CDR1 SGHNT, CDR2 YENEEA. Trimming cost V 3 bases and J 7 bases, with 9 bases left between them. The CDR3 DNA is TGTGCCAGCAGCTTTCACGCCAACGGGGAGCTGTTTTTT. This encodes CASSFHANGELFF.

The rearrangement joins TRBV6-4 to TRBJ1-5; no reliable D call. CDR3 length equals 13 residues. From germline, CDR1 is MRHNA and CDR2 SNTAGT. V dropped 5 bases and J dropped 4 bases, with 9 bases sitting between them. CDR3 residues: CASSPDGNQPQHF. The CDR3 bases are TGTGCCAGCAGTCCCGACGGAAATCAGCCCCAGCATTTT.

The rearrangement links TRBV7-9 to TRBJ2-5; D is possibly TRBD1 (7 bases). Trimming took 5 bases from V and 4 from J, leaving 17 bases between them. From germline, CDR1 is SEHNR and CDR2 FQNEAQ (reference sequence). This CDR3 region has 15 residues. CDR3 residues: CASSRGAGGRETQYF. The CDR3 region has the DNA TGTGCCAGCAGCAGAGGGGCAGGGGGGAGAGAGACCCAGTACTTC.

The rearrangement joins TRBV6-1 to TRBJ2-7; D gene ambiguous. V shed 5 bases and J shed 2 bases, with 7 bases lying between them. The CDR3 totals 12 residues. The germline CDR1 and CDR2 sequences are MNHNS and SASEGT. CDR3 in DNA: TGTGCCAGCAGTTTCAGACCCTACGAGCAGTACTTC. It codes for CASSFRPYEQYF.

This clone was detected once. The V and J genes are TRBV4-3 and TRBJ1-1; D possibly corresponds to TRBD1 (6 bases). Trimming pared 4 bases from V and 0 bases from J, leaving 9 bases between. The CDR3 is 14 residues long. CDR1 LGHNA and CDR2 YSLEER come from the germline V gene. The CDR3 DNA is TGCGCCAGCAGCCCAGGGGCGATGAACACTGAAGCTTTCTTT. It codes for CASSPGAMNTEAFF.

This rearrangement joins TRBV7-9 to TRBJ2-7, with 13 bases lining up with TRBD2. Per the germline V gene, CDR1 is SEHNR and CDR2 is FQNEAQ (reference sequence). The CDR3 has 17 residues. Germline trimming cut 4 bases from V and 3 bases from J; bases unmatched to any gene: 9. The CDR3: CASSSDTSGRALYEQYF. Here the CDR3 DNA reads TGTGCCAGCAGCTCGGACACTAGCGGGAGGGCCCTCTACGAGCAGTACTTC. The variable domain in full, completed from reference TRBV7-9 and TRBJ2-7, reads DTGVSQNPRHKITKRGQNVTFRCDPISEHNRLYWYRQTLGQGPEFLTYFQNEAQLEKSRLLSDRFSAERPKGSFSTLEIQRTEQGDSAMYLCASSSDTSGRALYEQYFGPGTRLTVT.